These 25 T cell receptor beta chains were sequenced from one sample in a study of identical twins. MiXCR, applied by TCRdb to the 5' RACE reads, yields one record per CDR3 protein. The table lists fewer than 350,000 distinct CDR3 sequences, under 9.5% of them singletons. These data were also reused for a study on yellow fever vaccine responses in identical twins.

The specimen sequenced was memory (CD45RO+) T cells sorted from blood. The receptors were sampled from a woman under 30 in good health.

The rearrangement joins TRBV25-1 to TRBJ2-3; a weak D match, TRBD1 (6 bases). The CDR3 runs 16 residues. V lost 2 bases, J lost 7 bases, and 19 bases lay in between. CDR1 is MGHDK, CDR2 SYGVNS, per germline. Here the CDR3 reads CASSEHRAERFNTQYF. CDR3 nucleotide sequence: TGTGCCAGCAGTGAACACAGGGCGGAACGTTTTAATACGCAGTATTTT. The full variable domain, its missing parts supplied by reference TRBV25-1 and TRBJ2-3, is EADIYQTPRYLVIGTGKKITLECSQTMGHDKMYWYQQDPGMELHLIHYSYGVNSTEKGDLSSESTVSRIRTEHFPLTLESARPSHTSQYLCASSEHRAERFNTQYFGPGTRLTVL.

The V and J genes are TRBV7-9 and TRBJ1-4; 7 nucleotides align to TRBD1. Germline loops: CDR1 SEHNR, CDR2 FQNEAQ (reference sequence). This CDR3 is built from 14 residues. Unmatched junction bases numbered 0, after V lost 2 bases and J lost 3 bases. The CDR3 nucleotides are TGTGCCAGCAGCTTAACAGGGGCTAATGAAAAACTGTTTTTT. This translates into CASSLTGANEKLFF.

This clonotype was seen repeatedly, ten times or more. The CDR3 reads CSLSGTSGSEQFF. The CDR3 DNA follows: TGCAGCCTATCCGGGACTAGCGGGAGTGAGCAGTTCTTC. The J gene is TRBJ2-1, the V gene TRBV29-1, with 14 bases aligning to TRBD2. The CDR3 is made up of 13 amino acids. V shed 8 bases, J shed 9 bases, and the junction held 6 bases outside the gene matches. From germline, CDR1 is SQVTM and CDR2 ANQGSEA.

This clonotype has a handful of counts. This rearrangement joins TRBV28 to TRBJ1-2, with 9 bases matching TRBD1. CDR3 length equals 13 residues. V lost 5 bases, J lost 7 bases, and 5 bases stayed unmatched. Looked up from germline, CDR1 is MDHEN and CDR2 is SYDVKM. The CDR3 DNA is TGTGCCAGCAGTATAACAGGGGGCGTTGGCTACACCTTC. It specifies CASSITGGVGYTF.

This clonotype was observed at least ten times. In DNA, the CDR3 is TGTGCCAGCAACAGGGTGCAGGGGGAGACCCAGTACTTC. This sequence encodes CASNRVQGETQYF. V usage is TRBV6-1 and J usage is TRBJ2-5, with D possibly matching TRBD1 (6 bases). Per germline, CDR1 MNHNS and CDR2 SASEGT. Trimming cost V 7 bases and J 5 bases, with 14 bases left between them. The CDR3 consists of 13 residues.

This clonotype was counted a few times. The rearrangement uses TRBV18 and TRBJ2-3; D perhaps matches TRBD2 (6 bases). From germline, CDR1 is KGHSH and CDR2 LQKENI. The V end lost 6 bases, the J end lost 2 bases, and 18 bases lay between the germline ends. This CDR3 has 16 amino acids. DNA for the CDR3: TGTGCCAGCTCGAACGGGGGATTGAGGAACACAGATACGCAGTATTTT. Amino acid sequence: CASSNGGLRNTDTQYF.

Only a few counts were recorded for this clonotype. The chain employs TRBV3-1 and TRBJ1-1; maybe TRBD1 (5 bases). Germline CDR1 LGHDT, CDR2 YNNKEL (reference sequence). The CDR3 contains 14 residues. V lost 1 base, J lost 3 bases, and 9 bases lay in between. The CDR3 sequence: CASSQVSGDTEAFF. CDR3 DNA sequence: TGTGCCAGCAGCCAAGTCTCGGGGGACACTGAAGCTTTCTTT.

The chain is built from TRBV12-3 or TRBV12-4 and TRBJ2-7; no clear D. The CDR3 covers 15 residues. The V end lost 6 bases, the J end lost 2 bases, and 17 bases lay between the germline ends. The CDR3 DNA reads TGTGCCAGCAGGTTATCAGGATCCCATCCCTACGAGCAGTACTTC. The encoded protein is CASRLSGSHPYEQYF.

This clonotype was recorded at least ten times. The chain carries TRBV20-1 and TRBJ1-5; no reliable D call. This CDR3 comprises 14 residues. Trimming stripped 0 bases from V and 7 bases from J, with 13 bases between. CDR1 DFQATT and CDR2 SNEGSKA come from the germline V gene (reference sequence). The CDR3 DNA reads TGCAGTGCTAGAGATCCGGAGGGAGGACAGCCCCAGCATTTT. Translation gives CSARDPEGGQPQHF.

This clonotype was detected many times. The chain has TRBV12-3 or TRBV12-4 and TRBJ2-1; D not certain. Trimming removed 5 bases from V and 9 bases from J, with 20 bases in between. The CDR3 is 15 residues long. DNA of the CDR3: TGTGCCAGCAGTGCTTTCTCCTCCGCGTCTACTGAGCAGTTCTTC. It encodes CASSAFSSASTEQFF.

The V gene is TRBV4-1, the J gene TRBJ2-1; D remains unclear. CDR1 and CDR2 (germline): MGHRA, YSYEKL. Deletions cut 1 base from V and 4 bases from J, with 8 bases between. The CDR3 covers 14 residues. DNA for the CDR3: TGCGCCAGCAGCCAAGGGGTCGAGTACAATGAGCAGTTCTTC. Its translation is CASSQGVEYNEQFF.

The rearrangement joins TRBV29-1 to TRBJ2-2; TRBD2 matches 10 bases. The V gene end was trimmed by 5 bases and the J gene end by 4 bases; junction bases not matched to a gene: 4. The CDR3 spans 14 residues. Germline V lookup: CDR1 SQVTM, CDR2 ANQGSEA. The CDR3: CSVTSGASTGELFF. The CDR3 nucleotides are TGCAGCGTTACTAGCGGGGCGAGCACCGGGGAGCTGTTTTTT.

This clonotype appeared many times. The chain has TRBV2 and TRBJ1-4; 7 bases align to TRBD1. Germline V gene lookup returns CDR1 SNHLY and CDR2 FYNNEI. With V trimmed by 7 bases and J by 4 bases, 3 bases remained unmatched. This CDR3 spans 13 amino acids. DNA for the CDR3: TGTGCCAGCACGGGACAGCTTAATGAAAAACTGTTTTTT. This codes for CASTGQLNEKLFF.

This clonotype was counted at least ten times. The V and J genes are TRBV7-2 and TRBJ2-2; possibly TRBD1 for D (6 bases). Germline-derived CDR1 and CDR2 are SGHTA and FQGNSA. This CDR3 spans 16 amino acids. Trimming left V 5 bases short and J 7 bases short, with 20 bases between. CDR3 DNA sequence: TGTGCCAGCAGCCGTTGGGTCCGACAGGAAGGCGGGGAGCTGTTTTTT. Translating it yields CASSRWVRQEGGELFF.

DNA of the CDR3: TGCAGCGTACGATCGGTGGGCACTGAAGCTTTCTTT. Translation gives CSVRSVGTEAFF. V usage is TRBV29-1 and J usage is TRBJ1-1; D call uncertain. This CDR3 is 12 amino acids long. Germline assignment: CDR1 SQVTM and CDR2 ANQGSEA. The ends were cut back, 6 bases at V and 4 bases at J, with 12 bases in the middle.

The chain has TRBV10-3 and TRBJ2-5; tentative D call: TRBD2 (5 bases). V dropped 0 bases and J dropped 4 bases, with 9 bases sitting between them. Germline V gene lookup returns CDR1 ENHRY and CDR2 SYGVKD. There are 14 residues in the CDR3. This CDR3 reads CAISESETIETQYF. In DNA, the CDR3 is TGTGCCATCAGTGAGTCAGAGACTATAGAGACCCAGTACTTC.

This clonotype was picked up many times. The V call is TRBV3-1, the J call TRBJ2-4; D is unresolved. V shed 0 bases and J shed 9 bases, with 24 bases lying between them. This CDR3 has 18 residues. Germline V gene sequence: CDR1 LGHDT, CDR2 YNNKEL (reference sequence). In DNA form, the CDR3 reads TGTGCCAGCAGCCAAGATCTAGGGCCCCGAACATCACTGGCCATTCAGTACTTC. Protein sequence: CASSQDLGPRTSLAIQYF.

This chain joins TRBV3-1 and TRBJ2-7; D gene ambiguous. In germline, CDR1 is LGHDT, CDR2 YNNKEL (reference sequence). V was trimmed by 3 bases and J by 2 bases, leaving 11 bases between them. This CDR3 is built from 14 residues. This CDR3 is CASSHSDLTYEQYF. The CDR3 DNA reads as TGTGCCAGCAGCCATTCGGACCTAACCTACGAGCAGTACTTC.

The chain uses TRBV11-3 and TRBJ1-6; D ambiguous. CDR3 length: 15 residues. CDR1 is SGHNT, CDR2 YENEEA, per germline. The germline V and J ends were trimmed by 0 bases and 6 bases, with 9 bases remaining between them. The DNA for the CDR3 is TGTGCCAGCAGCTTAGACCCCCGGAGTAATTCACCCCTCCACTTT. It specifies CASSLDPRSNSPLHF.

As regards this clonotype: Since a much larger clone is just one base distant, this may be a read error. CDR3 in DNA: TGCTGTGCTAGAGGGTTGATGGGAGTAGCGGGAGGTTACTCCTACGAGCAGTACTTC. Residues: CCARGLMGVAGGYSYEQYF. This chain links TRBV20-1 with TRBJ2-7; TRBD2 aligns across 10 bases. This CDR3 is built from 19 residues. Germline CDR1 DFQATT, CDR2 SNEGSKA (reference sequence).

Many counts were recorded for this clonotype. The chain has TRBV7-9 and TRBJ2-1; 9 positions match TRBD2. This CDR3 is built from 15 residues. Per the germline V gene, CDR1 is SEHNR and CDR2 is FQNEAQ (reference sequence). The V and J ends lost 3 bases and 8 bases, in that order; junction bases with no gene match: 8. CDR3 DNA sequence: TGTGCCAGCAGCTTGCATAGCGGGAGCGGCTATGAGCAGTTCTTC. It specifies CASSLHSGSGYEQFF.

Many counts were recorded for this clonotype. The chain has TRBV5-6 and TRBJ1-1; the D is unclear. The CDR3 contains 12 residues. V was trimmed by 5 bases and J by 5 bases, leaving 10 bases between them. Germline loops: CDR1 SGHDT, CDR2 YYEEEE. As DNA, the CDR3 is TGTGCCAGCAGTAGGACTGGGACTGAAGCTTTCTTT. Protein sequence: CASSRTGTEAFF.

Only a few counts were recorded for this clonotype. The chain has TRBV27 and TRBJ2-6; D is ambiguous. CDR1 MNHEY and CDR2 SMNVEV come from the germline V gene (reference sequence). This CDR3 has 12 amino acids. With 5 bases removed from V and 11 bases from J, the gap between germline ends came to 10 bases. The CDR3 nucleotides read TGTGCCAGCAGTAACCGCTTCGACGTCCTGACTTTC. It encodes CASSNRFDVLTF. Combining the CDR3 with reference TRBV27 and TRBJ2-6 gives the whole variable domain EAQVTQNPRYLITVTGKKLTVTCSQNMNHEYMSWYRQDPGLGLRQIYYSMNVEVTDKGDVPEGYKVSRKEKRNFPLILESPSPNQTSLYFCASSNRFDVLTFGAGSRLTVL.

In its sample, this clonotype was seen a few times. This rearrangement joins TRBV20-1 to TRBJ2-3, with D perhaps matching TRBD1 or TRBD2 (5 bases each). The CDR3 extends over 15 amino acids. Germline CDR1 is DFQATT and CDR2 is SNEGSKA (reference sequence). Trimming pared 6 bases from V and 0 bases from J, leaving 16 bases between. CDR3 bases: TGCAGTGCCCAAGGGGCCACTAGGAGCACAGATACGCAGTATTTT. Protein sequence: CSAQGATRSTDTQYF.

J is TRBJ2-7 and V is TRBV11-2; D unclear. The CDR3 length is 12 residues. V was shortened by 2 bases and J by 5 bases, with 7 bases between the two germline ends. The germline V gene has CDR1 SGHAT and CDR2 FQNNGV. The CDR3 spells CASSLFAHEQYV. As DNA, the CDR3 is TGTGCCAGCAGCTTATTTGCTCACGAGCAGTACGTC.